A single sample is the source of the 21 T cell receptor beta chains below, sequenced in a study of T cells after yellow fever vaccination. TCRdb redid the calling of the 5' RACE reads with MiXCR, one entry per CDR3 protein. The sample holds some 670,000 distinct CDR3 sequences, over 9% seen once. The source was PBMCs, collected on the day of the yellow fever booster vaccination. Receptors originate from a man in his thirties or forties who received the YFV17D yellow fever vaccine.

This clonotype was counted a few times. The rearrangement links TRBV19 to TRBJ2-3; D is possibly TRBD2 (5 bases). The V end lost 7 bases, the J end lost 0 bases, and 11 bases lay between the germline ends. The germline V gene encodes CDR1 LNHDA and CDR2 SQIVND (reference sequence). This CDR3 region has 14 residues. In nucleotides, the CDR3 is TGTGCCAGTACGGAGCGGTGGAGCACAGATACGCAGTATTTT. Protein: CASTERWSTDTQYF.

This chain connects TRBV18 to TRBJ2-1; D is uncertain. Germline CDR1 reads KGHSH; CDR2 reads LQKENI. V was cut by 6 bases and J by 4 bases, with 16 bases left in between. CDR3 length equals 15 residues. CDR3 nucleotides: TGTGCCAGCTCCCCCCCAAGTAGGCCTTACAATGAGCAGTTCTTC. Translation gives CASSPPSRPYNEQFF.

There are many counts of this clonotype. The V and J genes are TRBV20-1 and TRBJ2-5; no clear D gene. V lost 1 base, J lost 5 bases, and 5 bases lay in between. Germline CDR1 is DFQATT and CDR2 is SNEGSKA (reference sequence). The CDR3 spans 11 residues. CDR3: CSARGRETQYF. The DNA of the CDR3 is TGCAGTGCTAGAGGCCGGGAGACCCAGTACTTC.

Of note for this clonotype: One junction end disagrees with the germline gene, perhaps due to a read error. The chain joins TRBV28 to TRBJ2-1; 9 bases agree with TRBD1. This CDR3 has 16 amino acids. Germline-derived CDR1 and CDR2 are MDHEN and SYDVKM. The CDR3 region has the DNA TGTGCCAGCAGGCTCCCGGGACAGGGCCCCTACAATGAGCCGTTCTTC. It codes for CASRLPGQGPYNEPFF.

This clonotype has only a few counts. The J gene is TRBJ2-2, the V gene TRBV24-1, with TRBD1 as a possible D gene (5 bases). CDR3 length: 15 amino acids. Germline loops: CDR1 KGHDR, CDR2 SFDVKD. V shed 6 bases and J shed 4 bases, with 14 bases lying between them. CDR3 DNA: TGTGCCACCAGTCCTGACAGATCTAGCACCGGGGAGCTGTTTTTT. Protein: CATSPDRSSTGELFF.

The sample holds a few counts of this clonotype. The gene calls are TRBV10-3 and TRBJ2-1, with 9 bases fitting TRBD2. The germline CDR1 and CDR2 sequences are ENHRY and SYGVKD. CDR3 length: 15 residues. V dropped 2 bases and J dropped 2; count of bases not matched to a gene: 1. The DNA of the CDR3 is TGTGCCATCAGTGAGGGACTAGCGACCTACAATGAGCAGTTCTTC. Its translation is CAISEGLATYNEQFF.

This chain uses TRBV5-4 with TRBJ2-7; 8 nucleotides agree with TRBD2. Germline lookup yields CDR1 SGHNT and CDR2 YYREEE (reference sequence). The V gene end was trimmed by 0 bases and the J gene end by 3 bases; junction bases not matched to a gene: 11. The CDR3 extends over 17 amino acids. CDR3 amino acids: CASSLGVSGSRNYEQYF. CDR3 nucleotide sequence: TGTGCCAGCAGCTTGGGTGTAAGCGGGAGTAGGAACTACGAGCAGTACTTC.

In DNA form, the CDR3 reads TGTGCCAGCAGTCCCGGGGGGGCAGCTTTCTTT. Encoded protein: CASSPGGAAFF. This sequence joins TRBV12-3 or TRBV12-4 and TRBJ1-1, with D possibly being TRBD1 (6 bases). The CDR3 runs to 11 residues. The germline V and J ends were trimmed by 5 bases and 10 bases, with 11 bases remaining between them.

This clonotype occurred a few times. This chain uses TRBV9 with TRBJ2-2; D perhaps matches TRBD1 (6 bases). The CDR3 has 18 residues. V was pared by 3 bases and J by 0 bases, with 18 bases between. CDR1 is SGDLS and CDR2 is YYNGEE in the germline V gene. Here the CDR3 DNA reads TGTGCCAGCAGCGCCCAGACAGGTACCTTCGCGAACACCGGGGAGCTGTTTTTT. Its protein is CASSAQTGTFANTGELFF. The whole variable domain, filled in from reference TRBV9 and TRBJ2-2, reads DSGVTQTPKHLITATGQRVTLRCSPRSGDLSVYWYQQSLDQGLQFLIQYYNGEERAKGNILERFSAQQFPDLHSELNLSSLELGDSALYFCASSAQTGTFANTGELFFGEGSRLTVL.

V gene TRBV7-8 combines with J gene TRBJ1-1, with D perhaps matching TRBD1 (5 bases). The CDR3 has 14 residues. V was clipped by 4 bases and J by 8 bases, with 17 bases between them. From germline, CDR1 is SGHVS and CDR2 FQNEAQ. The CDR3 bases are TGTGCCAGCAGCTCGCAACAGGTAGCGGTGGAAGCTTTCTTT. It codes for CASSSQQVAVEAFF.

The chain links TRBV5-1 to TRBJ2-5, with TRBD1 identical over 8 bases. The V gene's germline CDR1 is SGHRS and CDR2 YFSETQ. Germline trimming cut 4 bases from V and 4 bases from J; bases unmatched to any gene: 6. There are 14 residues in the CDR3. The CDR3 reads CASSRTGSGETQYF. As DNA, the CDR3 is TGCGCCAGCAGCCGGACAGGGTCCGGAGAGACCCAGTACTTC.

The chain recombines TRBV10-3 with TRBJ2-7; 9 bases match TRBD1. The length of the CDR3 is 14 residues. The V gene end was trimmed by 5 bases and the J gene end by 5 bases; junction bases not matched to a gene: 7. Looked up from germline, CDR1 is ENHRY and CDR2 is SYGVKD. For the CDR3, the DNA is TGTGCCATCAGTTCCGGGACAGGGAATAACGAGCAGTACTTC. Amino acids: CAISSGTGNNEQYF.

This clonotype was seen many times. The J gene is TRBJ2-1, the V gene TRBV12-3 or TRBV12-4; TRBD2 matches 9 bases. The CDR3 is made up of 16 amino acids. J gave up 4 bases and V 6 bases, and 10 bases lay outside the gene matches. The CDR3 spells CASSPRGAGGYNEQFF. The DNA of the CDR3 is TGTGCCAGCAGCCCCCGAGGGGCGGGAGGGTACAATGAGCAGTTCTTC.

The chain is built from TRBV24-1 and TRBJ1-1, with 8 bases identical to TRBD1. The CDR3 length is 19 residues. Germline V gives CDR1 KGHDR, CDR2 SFDVKD. V lost 1 base and J lost 1; bases outside the gene matches: 13. CDR3 sequence (DNA): TGTGCCACCAGTGATTTAGGTTCCGCCAACAGGGGGAAGAACACTGAAGCTTTCTTT. Translated: CATSDLGSANRGKNTEAFF.

CDR3 sequence (DNA): TGTGCCAGCAGCGTACTAGCGCCGTATGAGCAGTTCTTC. Translating it yields CASSVLAPYEQFF. The chain has TRBV7-9 and TRBJ2-1, with 7 nucleotides matching TRBD2. The CDR3 spans 13 residues. V lost 5 bases to trimming and J lost 8 bases; unmatched junction nucleotides: 6. Germline values: CDR1 SEHNR, CDR2 FQNEAQ (reference sequence).

Here the CDR3 DNA reads TGCAGTGCTTGGCCTTTCACTAGCGGGAAGAAGGGTACGCAGTATTTT. The encoded protein is CSAWPFTSGKKGTQYF. The chain is built from TRBV20-1 and TRBJ2-3, with 10 nucleotides matching TRBD2. The CDR3 has 16 amino acids. Trimming cost V 5 bases and J 8 bases; bases outside gene matches: 16. Germline V gene lookup returns CDR1 DFQATT and CDR2 SNEGSKA (reference sequence).

This clonotype appeared a few times. The J gene is TRBJ2-7, the V gene TRBV10-3; D might be TRBD1 (5 bases). The CDR3 loop spans 13 amino acids. CDR1 and CDR2 (germline): ENHRY, SYGVKD. Trimming left V 3 bases short and J 5 bases short, with 11 bases between. CDR3 nucleotides: TGTGCCATCAGTGAAGGGGTCTCAAACGAGCAGTACTTC. It codes for CAISEGVSNEQYF.

This clonotype has just a few counts. V and J are TRBV20-1 and TRBJ2-5; D not certain. Trimming pared 0 bases from V and 4 bases from J, leaving 12 bases between. The CDR3 runs 14 residues. Germline CDR1 reads DFQATT; CDR2 reads SNEGSKA (reference sequence). The CDR3 coding sequence is TGCAGTGCTAGAGATCCGCGGCCCGGAGAGACCCAGTACTTC. Its translation: CSARDPRPGETQYF.

The V gene is TRBV6-1, the J gene TRBJ2-1; D is possibly TRBD1 (5 bases). This CDR3 has 15 residues. The ends were cut back, 6 bases at V and 5 bases at J, with 17 bases in the middle. Germline CDR1 is MNHNS and CDR2 is SASEGT. Here the CDR3 reads CASSLGQASDNEQFF. The CDR3 nucleotides are TGTGCCAGCAGCCTCGGACAAGCCTCAGACAATGAGCAGTTCTTC.

This clonotype was found a few times. The chain uses TRBV20-1 and TRBJ2-7; the match to TRBD2 covers 7 bases. CDR1 is DFQATT, CDR2 SNEGSKA, per germline (reference sequence). This CDR3 comprises 14 residues. With V trimmed by 1 base and J by 5 bases, 8 bases remained unmatched. The DNA for the CDR3 is TGCAGTGCTAGAGCCCCGGTACTAGCGAACGAGCAGTACTTC. It codes for CSARAPVLANEQYF.

The chain carries TRBV6-4 and TRBJ2-6; no clear D gene. This CDR3 is 14 amino acids long. CDR1 and CDR2 from the germline V gene are MRHNA and SNTAGT. The germline V and J ends were trimmed by 7 bases and 2 bases, with 9 bases remaining between them. The CDR3 sequence: CASTLRAGANVLTF. CDR3 DNA sequence: TGTGCCAGCACCCTAAGAGCTGGGGCCAACGTCCTGACTTTC.